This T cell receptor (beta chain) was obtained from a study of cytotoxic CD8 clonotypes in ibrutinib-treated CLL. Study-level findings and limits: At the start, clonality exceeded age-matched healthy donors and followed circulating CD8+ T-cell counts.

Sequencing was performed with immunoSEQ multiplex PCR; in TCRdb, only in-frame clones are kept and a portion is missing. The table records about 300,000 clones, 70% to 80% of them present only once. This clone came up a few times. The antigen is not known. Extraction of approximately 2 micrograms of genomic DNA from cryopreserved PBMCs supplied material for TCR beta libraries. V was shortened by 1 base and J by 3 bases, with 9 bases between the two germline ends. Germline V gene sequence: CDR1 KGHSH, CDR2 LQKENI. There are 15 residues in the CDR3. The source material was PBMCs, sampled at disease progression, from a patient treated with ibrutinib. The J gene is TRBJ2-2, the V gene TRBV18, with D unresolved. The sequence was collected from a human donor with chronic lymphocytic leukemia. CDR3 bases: TGTGCCAGCTCACCACGGTTGGGGTACACCGGGGAGCTGTTTTTT. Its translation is CASSPRLGYTGELFF.